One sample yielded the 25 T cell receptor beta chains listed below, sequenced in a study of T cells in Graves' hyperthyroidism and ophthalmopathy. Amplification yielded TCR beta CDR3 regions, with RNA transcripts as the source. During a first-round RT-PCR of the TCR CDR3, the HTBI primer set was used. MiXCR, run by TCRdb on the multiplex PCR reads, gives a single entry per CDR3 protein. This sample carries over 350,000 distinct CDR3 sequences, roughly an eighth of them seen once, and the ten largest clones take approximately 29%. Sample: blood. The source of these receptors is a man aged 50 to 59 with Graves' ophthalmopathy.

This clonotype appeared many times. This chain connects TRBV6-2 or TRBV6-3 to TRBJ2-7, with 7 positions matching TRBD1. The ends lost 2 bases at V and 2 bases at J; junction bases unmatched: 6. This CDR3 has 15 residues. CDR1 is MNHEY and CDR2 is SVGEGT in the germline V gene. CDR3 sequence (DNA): TGTGCCAGCAGTTACCCCGACAGGGTACCCTACGAGCAGTACTTC. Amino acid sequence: CASSYPDRVPYEQYF.

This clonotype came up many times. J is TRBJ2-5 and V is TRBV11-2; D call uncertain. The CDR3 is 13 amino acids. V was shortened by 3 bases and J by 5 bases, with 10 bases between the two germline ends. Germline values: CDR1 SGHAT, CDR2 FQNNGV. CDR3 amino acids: CASSFPLRETQYF. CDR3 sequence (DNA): TGTGCCAGCAGCTTCCCCCTGAGGGAGACCCAGTACTTC.

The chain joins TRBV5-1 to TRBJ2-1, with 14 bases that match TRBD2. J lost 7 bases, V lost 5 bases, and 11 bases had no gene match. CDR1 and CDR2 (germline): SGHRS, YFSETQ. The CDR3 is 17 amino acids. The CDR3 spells CASSRLAGGPADNEQFF. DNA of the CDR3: TGCGCCAGCAGTCGACTAGCGGGAGGGCCTGCGGATAATGAGCAGTTCTTC.

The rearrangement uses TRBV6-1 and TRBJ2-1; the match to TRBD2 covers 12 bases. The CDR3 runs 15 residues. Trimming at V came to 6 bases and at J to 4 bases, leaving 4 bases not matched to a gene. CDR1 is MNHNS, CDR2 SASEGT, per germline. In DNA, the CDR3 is TGTGCCAGCAGCCCTAGCGGGAGGGGTTACAATGAGCAGTTCTTC. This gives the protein CASSPSGRGYNEQFF.

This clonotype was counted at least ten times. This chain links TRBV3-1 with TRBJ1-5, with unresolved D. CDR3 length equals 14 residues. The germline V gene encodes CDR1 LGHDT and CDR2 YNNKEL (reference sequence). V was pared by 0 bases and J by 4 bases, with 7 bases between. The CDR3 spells CASSQETTNQPQHF. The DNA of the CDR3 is TGTGCCAGCAGCCAAGAAACCACGAATCAGCCCCAGCATTTT. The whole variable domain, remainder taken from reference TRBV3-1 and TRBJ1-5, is DTAVSQTPKYLVTQMGNDKSIKCEQNLGHDTMYWYKQDSKKFLKIMFSYNNKELIINETVPNRFSPKSPDKAHLNLHINSLELGDSAVYFCASSQETTNQPQHFGDGTRLSIL.

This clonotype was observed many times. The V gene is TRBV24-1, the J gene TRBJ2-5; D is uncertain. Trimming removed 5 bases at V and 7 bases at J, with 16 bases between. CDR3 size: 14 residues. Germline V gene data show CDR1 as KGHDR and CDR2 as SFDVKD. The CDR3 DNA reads TGTGCCACCAGTGCAAGGGAATCCTTAGGGACCCAGTACTTC. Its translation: CATSARESLGTQYF.

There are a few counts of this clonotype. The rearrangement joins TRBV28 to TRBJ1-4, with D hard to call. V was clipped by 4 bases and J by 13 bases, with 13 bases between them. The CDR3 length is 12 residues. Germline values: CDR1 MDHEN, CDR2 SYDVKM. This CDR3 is CASSSPASSLFF. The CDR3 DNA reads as TGTGCCAGCAGTTCCCCGGCCTCCTCACTGTTTTTT.

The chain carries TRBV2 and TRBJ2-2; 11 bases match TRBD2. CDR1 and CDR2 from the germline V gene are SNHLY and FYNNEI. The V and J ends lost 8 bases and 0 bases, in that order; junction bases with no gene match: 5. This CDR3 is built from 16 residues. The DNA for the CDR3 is TGTGCCAGCTCCCTAGCGGGGGGACCGAACACCGGGGAGCTGTTTTTT. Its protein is CASSLAGGPNTGELFF.

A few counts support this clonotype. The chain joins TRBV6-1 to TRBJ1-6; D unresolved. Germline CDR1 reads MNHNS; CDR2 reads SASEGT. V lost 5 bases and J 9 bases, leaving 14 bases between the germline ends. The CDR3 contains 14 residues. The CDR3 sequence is CASSYATWGSPLHF. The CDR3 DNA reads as TGTGCCAGCAGTTATGCAACTTGGGGTTCACCCCTCCACTTT.

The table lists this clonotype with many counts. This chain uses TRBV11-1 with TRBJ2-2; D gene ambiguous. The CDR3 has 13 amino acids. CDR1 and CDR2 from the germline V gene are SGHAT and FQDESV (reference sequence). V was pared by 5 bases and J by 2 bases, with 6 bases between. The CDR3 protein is CASSIGNTGELFF. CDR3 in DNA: TGTGCCAGCAGCATAGGAAACACCGGGGAGCTGTTTTTT.

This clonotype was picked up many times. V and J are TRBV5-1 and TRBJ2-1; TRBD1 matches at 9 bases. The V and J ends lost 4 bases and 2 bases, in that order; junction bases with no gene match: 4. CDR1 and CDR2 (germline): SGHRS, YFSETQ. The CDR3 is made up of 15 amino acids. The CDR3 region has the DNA TGCGCCAGCAGCGTGGGACAGGGTCCCTACAATGAGCAGTTCTTC. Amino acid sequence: CASSVGQGPYNEQFF.

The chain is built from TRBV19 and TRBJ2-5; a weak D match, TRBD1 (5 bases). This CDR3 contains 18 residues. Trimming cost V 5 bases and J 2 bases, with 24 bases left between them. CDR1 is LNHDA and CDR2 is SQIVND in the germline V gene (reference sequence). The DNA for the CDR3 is TGTGCCAGTAGTCCGCTGATTGGGCAGGAGACAGCGCAAGAGACCCAGTACTTC. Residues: CASSPLIGQETAQETQYF. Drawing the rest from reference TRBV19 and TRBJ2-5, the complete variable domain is DGGITQSPKYLFRKEGQNVTLSCEQNLNHDAMYWYRQDPGQGLRLIYYSQIVNDFQKGDIAEGYSVSREKKESFPLTVTSAQKNPTAFYLCASSPLIGQETAQETQYFGPGTRLLVL.

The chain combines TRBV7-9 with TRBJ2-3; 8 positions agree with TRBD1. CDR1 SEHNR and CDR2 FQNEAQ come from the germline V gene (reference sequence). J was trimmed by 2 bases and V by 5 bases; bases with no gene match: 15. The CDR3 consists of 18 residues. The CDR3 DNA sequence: TGTGCCAGCAGCCGAAGCCTCTCCGGGACAGGTATCACAGATACGCAGTATTTT. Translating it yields CASSRSLSGTGITDTQYF.

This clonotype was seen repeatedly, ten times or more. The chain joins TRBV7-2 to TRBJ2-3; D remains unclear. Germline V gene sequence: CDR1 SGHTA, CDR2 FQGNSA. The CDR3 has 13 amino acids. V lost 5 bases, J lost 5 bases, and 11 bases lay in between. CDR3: CASSPQAGDTQYF. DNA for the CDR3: TGTGCCAGCAGCCCCCAAGCAGGAGATACGCAGTATTTT.

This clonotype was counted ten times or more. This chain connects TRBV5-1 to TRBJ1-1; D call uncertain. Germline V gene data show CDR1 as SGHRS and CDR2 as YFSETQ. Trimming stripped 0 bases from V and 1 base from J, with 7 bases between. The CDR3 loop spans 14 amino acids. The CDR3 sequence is CASSLVGKNTEAFF. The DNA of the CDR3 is TGCGCCAGCAGCTTGGTCGGGAAGAACACTGAAGCTTTCTTT.

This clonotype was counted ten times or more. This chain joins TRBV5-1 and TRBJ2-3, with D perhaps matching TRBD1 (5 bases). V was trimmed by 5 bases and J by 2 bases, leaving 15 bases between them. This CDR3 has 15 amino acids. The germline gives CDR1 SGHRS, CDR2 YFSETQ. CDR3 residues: CASRVGPTDTDTQYF. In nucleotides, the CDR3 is TGCGCCAGCAGGGTGGGCCCGACAGACACAGATACGCAGTATTTT.

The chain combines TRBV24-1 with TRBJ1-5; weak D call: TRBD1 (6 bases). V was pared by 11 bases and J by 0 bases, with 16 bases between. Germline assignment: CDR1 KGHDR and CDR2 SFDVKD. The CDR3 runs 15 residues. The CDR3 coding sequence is TGTGCCAGCAGCGTCACAGGGTCTAGCAATCAGCCCCAGCATTTT. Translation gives CASSVTGSSNQPQHF.

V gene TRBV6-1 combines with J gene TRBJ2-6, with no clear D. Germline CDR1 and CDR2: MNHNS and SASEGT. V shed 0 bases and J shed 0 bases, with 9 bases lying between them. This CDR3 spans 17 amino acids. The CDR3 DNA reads TGTGCCAGCAGTGAAGCGGGGTCCGTCTCTGGGGCCAACGTCCTGACTTTC. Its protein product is CASSEAGSVSGANVLTF.

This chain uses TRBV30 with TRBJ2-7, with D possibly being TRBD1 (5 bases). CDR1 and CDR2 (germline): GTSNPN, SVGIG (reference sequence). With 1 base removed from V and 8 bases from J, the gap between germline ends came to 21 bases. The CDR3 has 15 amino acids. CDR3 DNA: TGTGCCTGGAGTGGTTCCCCCGGACACTCTACGAAGCAGTACTTC. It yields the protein CAWSGSPGHSTKQYF.

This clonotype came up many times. In DNA, the CDR3 is TGTGCCAGCAGTTTAAAGCAGGGAGCGAATTCACCCCTCCACTTT. Translated, it gives CASSLKQGANSPLHF. V usage is TRBV12-3 or TRBV12-4 and J usage is TRBJ1-6; possible D gene TRBD1, 5 bases. The CDR3 consists of 15 residues. V lost 2 bases and J lost 7, with 12 bases in between.

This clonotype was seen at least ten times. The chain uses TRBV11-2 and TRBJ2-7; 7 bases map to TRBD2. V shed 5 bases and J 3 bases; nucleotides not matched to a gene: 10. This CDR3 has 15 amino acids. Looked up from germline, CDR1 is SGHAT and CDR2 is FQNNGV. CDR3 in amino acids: CASSPLAGADYEQYF. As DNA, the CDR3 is TGTGCCAGCAGCCCCTTGGCGGGAGCGGACTACGAGCAGTACTTC.

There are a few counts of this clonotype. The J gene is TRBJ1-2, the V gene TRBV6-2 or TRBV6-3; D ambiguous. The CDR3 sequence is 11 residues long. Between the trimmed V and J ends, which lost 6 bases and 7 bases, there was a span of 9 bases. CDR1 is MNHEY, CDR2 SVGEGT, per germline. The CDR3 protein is CASSRGVGYTF. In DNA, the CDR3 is TGTGCCAGCAGCCGTGGGGTTGGCTACACCTTC.

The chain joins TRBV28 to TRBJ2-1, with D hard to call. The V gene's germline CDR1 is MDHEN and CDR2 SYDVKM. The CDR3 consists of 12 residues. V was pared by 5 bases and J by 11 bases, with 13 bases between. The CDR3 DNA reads TGTGCCAGCAGTATTATCGGATCCAAGCAGTTCTTC. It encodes CASSIIGSKQFF. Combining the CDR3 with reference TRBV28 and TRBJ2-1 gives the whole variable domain DVKVTQSSRYLVKRTGEKVFLECVQDMDHENMFWYRQDPGLGLRLIYFSYDVKMKEKGDIPEGYSVSREKKERFSLILESASTNQTSMYLCASSIIGSKQFFGPGTRLTVL.

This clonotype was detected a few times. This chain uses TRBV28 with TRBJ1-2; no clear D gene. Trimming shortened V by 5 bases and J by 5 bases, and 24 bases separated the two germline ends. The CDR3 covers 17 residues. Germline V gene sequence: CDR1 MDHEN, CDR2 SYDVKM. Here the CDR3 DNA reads TGTGCCAGCAGTATCCCTGGAACCCCGACAATTCTATATGGCTACACCTTC. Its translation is CASSIPGTPTILYGYTF.

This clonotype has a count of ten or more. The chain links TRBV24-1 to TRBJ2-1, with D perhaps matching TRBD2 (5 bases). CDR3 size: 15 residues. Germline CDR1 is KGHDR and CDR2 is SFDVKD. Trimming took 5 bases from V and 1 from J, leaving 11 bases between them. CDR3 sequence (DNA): TGTGCCACCAGTGGAGATGGCGGGTCCTACAATGAGCAGTTCTTC. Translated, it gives CATSGDGGSYNEQFF.